The 18 T cell receptor beta chains below were found in one sample sequenced in a study of CD8 T cells in ankylosing spondylitis. Findings of the study overall: A motif in TCR beta, a set of 8 or 9 highly homologous variants, appeared characteristic of ankylosing spondylitis blood.

TCRdb reprocessed the 5' RACE reads with MiXCR, giving one entry per CDR3 protein. The sample carries 450,000 to 550,000 distinct CDR3 sequences, about 5% recorded once. The antigens for these receptors are not known. Sample: blood, either unsorted or a sorted T cell fraction (not recorded which). Receptor source: a male donor with ankylosing spondylitis.

The V gene is TRBV27, the J gene TRBJ2-3; TRBD1 is a possible D gene (6 bases). Per germline, CDR1 MNHEY and CDR2 SMNVEV (reference sequence). V was shortened by 2 bases and J by 1 base, with 13 bases between the two germline ends. This CDR3 has 16 residues. The CDR3 loop is CASSLTQGMRTDTQYF. CDR3 bases: TGTGCCAGCAGTTTAACCCAGGGGATGCGCACAGATACGCAGTATTTT.

In its sample, this clonotype was seen many times. This chain's CDR3 is CASSDFGTVNTEAFF. CDR3 nucleotides: TGTGCCAGCAGTGACTTCGGGACGGTTAACACTGAAGCTTTCTTT. The chain recombines TRBV27 with TRBJ1-1; possibly TRBD1 for D (5 bases). This CDR3 spans 15 amino acids. Germline CDR1 is MNHEY and CDR2 is SMNVEV (reference sequence). Trimming stripped 5 bases from V and 2 bases from J, with 15 bases between.

In this sample, this clonotype turned up many times. This chain connects TRBV9 to TRBJ2-5; D may be TRBD2 (5 bases). CDR1 is SGDLS and CDR2 is YYNGEE in the germline V gene. V shed 0 bases and J shed 3 bases, with 18 bases lying between them. The CDR3 has 17 amino acids. The CDR3 nucleotides are TGTGCCAGCAGCGTAGAAGGAGGAGGATTAGCGAAAGAGACCCAGTACTTC. Translated: CASSVEGGGLAKETQYF.

This clonotype was seen a few times. The chain combines TRBV20-1 with TRBJ1-6; 10 bases agree with TRBD1. J lost 5 bases, V lost 2 bases, and 3 bases had no gene match. The CDR3 has 15 residues. The germline V gene encodes CDR1 DFQATT and CDR2 SNEGSKA (reference sequence). The DNA of the CDR3 is TGCAGTGCTAGACCGGACAGGGGGAATAATTCACCCCTCCACTTT. Its protein is CSARPDRGNNSPLHF.

The chain uses TRBV6-1 and TRBJ2-7; TRBD2 matches at 11 bases. The CDR3 is 17 residues long. V was clipped by 8 bases and J by 2 bases; unmatched bases: 14. Germline loops: CDR1 MNHNS, CDR2 SASEGT. CDR3 sequence reads: CASALGVAGGWAYEQYF. As DNA, the CDR3 is TGTGCCAGCGCCCTAGGGGTAGCGGGAGGGTGGGCCTACGAGCAGTACTTC.

The V gene is TRBV4-3, the J gene TRBJ2-3; D possibly corresponds to TRBD2 (5 bases). The germline CDR1 and CDR2 sequences are LGHNA and YSLEER. CDR3 size: 16 residues. With 2 bases removed from V and 6 bases from J, the gap between germline ends came to 18 bases. The CDR3, as DNA: TGCGCCAGCAGCCAAACAAGGACTGGGCTTGAGGATACGCAGTATTTT. This sequence encodes CASSQTRTGLEDTQYF.

This clonotype was observed at least ten times. The chain combines TRBV7-2 with TRBJ2-7; unclear D gene. Germline CDR1 and CDR2: SGHTA and FQGNSA. The V end was cut by 5 bases, the J end by 4 bases, with 15 bases between. This CDR3 has 14 residues. In DNA, the CDR3 is TGTGCCAGCAGCCCTACGAATCGCCGGTACGAGCAGTACTTC. It encodes CASSPTNRRYEQYF.

With regard to this clonotype: It may be a read error: a sequence one base away is much more abundant. V and J are TRBV20-1 and TRBJ2-3, with unresolved D. Gene TRBJ1-5 matches the end of the DNA better, so the J call may be wrong. CDR1 and CDR2 (germline): DFQATT, SNEGSKA (reference sequence). This CDR3 region has 15 residues. CDR3 protein: CSARDPIASIHTQHF. The CDR3, as DNA: TGCAGTGCTAGAGACCCGATAGCTAGCATACATACGCAGCATTTT.

This clonotype was seen a few times. The CDR3 loop is CSARGHRTSGSTYNEQFF. CDR3 in DNA: TGCAGTGCTAGAGGCCACAGGACTAGCGGGAGTACCTACAATGAGCAGTTCTTC. J is TRBJ2-1 and V is TRBV20-1; 13 bases fit TRBD2. The junction had 8 bases not matched to a gene; V was cut back by 1 base and J by 2 bases. This CDR3 has 18 residues. Germline loops: CDR1 DFQATT, CDR2 SNEGSKA (reference sequence).

This clonotype has a count of ten or more. The chain has TRBV20-1 and TRBJ2-1, with D maybe TRBD2 (6 bases). Germline values: CDR1 DFQATT, CDR2 SNEGSKA (reference sequence). The V gene lost 7 bases and the J gene lost 0 bases, with 16 bases spanning the gap. This CDR3 contains 15 residues. The CDR3 spells CSVLAPISSYNEQFF. The CDR3 DNA sequence: TGCAGTGTTCTAGCGCCTATTAGCTCCTACAATGAGCAGTTCTTC.

This clonotype was counted many times. The chain links TRBV6-1 to TRBJ2-2; D is ambiguous. Germline values: CDR1 MNHNS, CDR2 SASEGT. The CDR3 loop spans 13 amino acids. Trimming stripped 8 bases from V and 3 bases from J, with 10 bases between. CDR3 loop: CASLPPYTGELFF. In nucleotides, the CDR3 is TGTGCCAGCCTGCCGCCCTACACCGGGGAGCTGTTTTTT.

Regarding this clonotype: One base away lies a much larger clone, so this may be a sequencing read error. The chain recombines TRBV15 with TRBJ2-7; D is uncertain. Germline values: CDR1 LNHNV, CDR2 YYDKDF (reference sequence). CDR3 length: 12 amino acids. In DNA, the CDR3 is TGTGCCACCAGCAGAGACTACTACCAGCAGTACTTC. Protein: CATSRDYYQQYF.

This clonotype was counted many times. The V and J genes are TRBV29-1 and TRBJ2-1; 7 bases agree with TRBD1. There are 13 residues in the CDR3. Germline loops: CDR1 SQVTM, CDR2 ANQGSEA. V lost 8 bases to trimming and J lost 3 bases; unmatched junction nucleotides: 7. The CDR3 region is CSSERQGYNEQFF. CDR3 nucleotides: TGCAGCTCCGAGAGACAGGGCTACAATGAGCAGTTCTTC.

This clonotype was recorded many times. The chain couples TRBV9 to TRBJ2-1; D may correspond to TRBD1 or TRBD2 (6 bases each). The germline V gene encodes CDR1 SGDLS and CDR2 YYNGEE. With 1 base removed from V and 2 bases from J, the gap between germline ends came to 13 bases. The length of the CDR3 is 16 residues. The CDR3 spells CASSVSGGLTYNEQFF. The CDR3 coding sequence is TGTGCCAGCAGCGTATCCGGGGGCCTGACCTACAATGAGCAGTTCTTC.

J is TRBJ2-2 and V is TRBV19; 9 bases are a match to TRBD1. V lost 7 bases to trimming and J lost 5 bases; unmatched junction nucleotides: 5. The CDR3 is 14 residues long. Per the germline V gene, CDR1 is LNHDA and CDR2 is SQIVND (reference sequence). The CDR3 region is CASTETGGTGELFF. As DNA, the CDR3 is TGTGCCAGTACTGAGACAGGGGGGACCGGGGAGCTGTTTTTT.

This clonotype showed up just a few times. The genes are TRBV4-3 and TRBJ2-1; D not resolved. The CDR3 runs to 15 residues. Germline values: CDR1 LGHNA, CDR2 YSLEER. V was shortened by 0 bases and J by 0 bases, with 6 bases between the two germline ends. CDR3 nucleotide sequence: TGCGCCAGCAGCCAAGATCAACCCTCCTACAATGAGCAGTTCTTC. Its translation: CASSQDQPSYNEQFF.

This clonotype was detected ten times or more. The chain has TRBV20-1 and TRBJ2-7; D is possibly TRBD2 (6 bases). CDR3 length: 13 amino acids. Germline V lookup: CDR1 DFQATT, CDR2 SNEGSKA (reference sequence). Trimming shortened V by 3 bases and J by 6 bases, and 15 bases separated the two germline ends. CDR3: CSASSGRASEQYF. In nucleotides, the CDR3 is TGCAGTGCTAGTTCCGGGAGAGCGAGCGAGCAGTACTTC.

This clonotype was picked up many times. CDR3 coding DNA: TGTGCCAGCAGCCCGGCGGGGGGACGCACAGATACGCAGTATTTT. This translates into CASSPAGGRTDTQYF. The chain couples TRBV7-2 to TRBJ2-3; 8 positions match TRBD2. This CDR3 contains 15 residues. V dropped 5 bases and J dropped 1; count of bases not matched to a gene: 5. Germline CDR1 SGHTA, CDR2 FQGNSA.